Listed below are T cell receptor beta chains from one sample, sequenced in a study of blood T cell repertoires in COVID-19. Only in-frame clones appear in the TCRdb table, and some are missing; sequencing was by immunoSEQ multiplex PCR. The sample holds over 250,000 clones, approximately 85% seen once. Sequencing was done on a sample of peripheral blood. The receptors come from a woman aged 65 to 85 with acute or convalescent COVID-19. The CDR3 runs from the conserved cysteine through the conserved F or W. A D gene is named only where the DNA matches it firmly. Not all rows give a size; the values are once, few, many and, for expanded clones, a class.

J gene	D gene	clone size	V gene	CDR3 protein	CDR3 DNA
TRBJ1-6	.	.	TRBV5-1	CASSLGQRDSPLHF	TGCGCCAGCAGCTTGGGACAGCGGGATTCACCCCTCCACTTT
TRBJ2-3	.	.	TRBV24-1	CATSPGGEFTDTQYF	TGTGCCACCAGCCCCGGAGGGGAGTTCACAGATACGCAGTATTTT
TRBJ2-2	TRBD2	.	TRBV4-2	CASSQGTSGGSGELFF	TGTGCCAGCAGCCAGGGGACTAGCGGGGGTAGCGGGGAGCTGTTTTTT
TRBJ1-6	.	once	TRBV5-6	CASSLWQGRNSPLHF	TGTGCCAGCAGCTTGTGGCAGGGGCGCAATTCACCCCTCCACTTT
TRBJ2-5	.	once	TRBV6-5	CASRQHGQHQETQYF	TGTGCCAGCAGGCAACACGGACAGCACCAAGAGACCCAGTACTTC
TRBJ1-1	.	.	TRBV9	CASSVDGGGTEAFF	TGTGCCAGCAGCGTAGATGGGGGAGGCACTGAAGCTTTCTTT
TRBJ2-1	TRBD2	.	TRBV5-1	CASSLVRLAGEQFF	TGCGCCAGCAGCTTGGTCAGACTAGCAGGTGAGCAGTTCTTC
TRBJ2-1	.	.	TRBV5-1	CASSLDPGYNNEQFF	TGCGCCAGCAGCTTGGATCCGGGTTACAACAATGAGCAGTTCTTC
TRBJ2-4	TRBD2	.	TRBV2	CASSELAGGTGIQYF	TGTGCCAGCAGTGAACTAGCGGGGGGCACTGGCATTCAGTACTTC
TRBJ1-6	.	few	TRBV5-6	CASSPGLSSYNSPLHF	TGTGCCAGCAGCCCAGGACTGAGCTCCTATAATTCACCCCTCCACTTT
TRBJ2-3	.	.	TRBV19	CASSPSSDTQYF	TGTGCCAGTAGTCCCTCTTCAGATACGCAGTATTTT
TRBJ1-5	.	few	TRBV9	CASSVDGGNQPQHF	TGTGCCAGCAGCGTAGACGGGGGCAATCAGCCCCAGCATTTT
TRBJ1-2	.	.	TRBV12-5	CASGLAGGIGYTF	TGTGCTAGTGGTTTGGCCGGGGGTATCGGCTACACCTTC
TRBJ1-5	.	.	TRBV2	CASSERSPNQPQHF	TGTGCCAGCAGTGAACGTAGTCCCAATCAGCCCCAGCATTTT
TRBJ2-7	TRBD2	few	TRBV4-2	CASSPAGVLSSYEQYF	TGTGCCAGCAGCCCAGCGGGGGTCCTCAGCTCCTACGAGCAGTACTTC
TRBJ1-3	.	.	TRBV27	CASSLSGGRSTGNTIYF	TGTGCCAGCAGTTTATCGGGAGGCCGGAGCACCGGAAACACCATATATTTT
TRBJ2-1	.	.	TRBV18	CASSPSLSSYNEQFF	TGTGCCAGCTCACCAAGCCTAAGCTCCTACAATGAGCAGTTCTTC
TRBJ1-3	TRBD1	.	TRBV3-1/TRBV3-2	CASNDGTGLSGNTIYF	TGTGCCAGCAATGACGGGACAGGGCTTTCTGGAAACACCATATATTTT
TRBJ1-1	TRBD1	.	TRBV28	CASTSRDSKNTEAFF	TGTGCCAGCACCTCGCGGGACAGCAAGAACACTGAAGCTTTCTTT
TRBJ2-3	TRBD2	.	TRBV2	CASSERGLAGDTQYF	TGTGCCAGCAGTGAAAGGGGACTAGCGGGGGATACGCAGTATTTT
TRBJ2-7	.	.	TRBV18	CASSPRQASSEQYF	TGTGCCAGCTCACCACGGCAGGCATCGTCCGAGCAGTACTTC
TRBJ1-2	TRBD1	once	TRBV2	CASSEGTGGVYGYTF	TGTGCCAGCAGTGAAGGGACAGGGGGCGTCTATGGCTACACCTTC
TRBJ2-5	TRBD2	.	TRBV27	CASASGGGTQYF	TGTGCCAGCGCTAGCGGGGGAGGGACCCAGTACTTC
TRBJ2-2	.	once	TRBV6-1	CASSEMTAIPGELFF	TGTGCCAGCAGTGAAATGACAGCCATCCCCGGGGAGCTGTTTTTT
TRBJ1-4	.	.	TRBV19	CASSLTGGANEKLFF	TGTGCCAGTAGTCTCACCGGGGGGGCTAATGAAAAACTGTTTTTT
TRBJ2-2	TRBD1	.	TRBV7-6	CASSAGQGLGELFF	TGTGCCAGCAGCGCCGGACAGGGTCTTGGGGAGCTGTTTTTT
TRBJ2-5	.	.	TRBV7-7	CASSLAFGAGTQYF	TGTGCCAGCAGCTTAGCGTTTGGAGCTGGGACCCAGTACTTC
TRBJ1-3	.	.	TRBV6-5	CASSSSGATSGNTIYF	TGTGCCAGCAGTTCCTCGGGGGCCACCTCTGGAAACACCATATATTTT
TRBJ1-5	.	once	TRBV14	CASSPQGLEQPQHF	TGTGCCAGCAGCCCACAGGGATTGGAGCAGCCCCAGCATTTT
TRBJ2-3	.	.	TRBV15	CATSRGGGEADTQYF	TGTGCCACCAGCAGAGGAGGGGGGGAAGCAGATACGCAGTATTTT
TRBJ1-6	TRBD1	.	TRBV30	CAWSVTGNKSPLHF	TGTGCCTGGAGTGTGACAGGGAATAAGTCACCCCTCCACTTT
TRBJ2-7	TRBD1	.	TRBV19	CASALQGQGLEQYF	TGTGCCAGTGCGCTCCAGGGACAGGGGCTCGAGCAGTACTTC
TRBJ2-1	.	few	TRBV6-5	CASRDTGGDYNEQFF	TGTGCCAGCAGAGACACAGGGGGGGATTACAATGAGCAGTTCTTC
TRBJ2-7	TRBD1	.	TRBV9	CASSASGTATYEQYF	TGTGCCAGCAGCGCCTCTGGGACAGCAACCTACGAGCAGTACTTC
TRBJ2-3	.	once	TRBV6-6	CASKDQLGADTQYF	TGTGCCAGCAAGGACCAACTAGGTGCAGATACGCAGTATTTT
TRBJ1-5	.	.	TRBV2	CASSPPGYQPQHF	TGTGCCAGCAGCCCCCCAGGTTATCAGCCCCAGCATTTT
TRBJ1-5	.	.	TRBV2	CASSAGQPGQPQHF	TGTGCCAGCAGTGCAGGACAGCCGGGGCAGCCCCAGCATTTT
TRBJ2-3	TRBD2	.	TRBV7-9	CASSLSGVGDTQYF	TGTGCCAGCAGCTTAAGCGGGGTAGGAGATACGCAGTATTTT
TRBJ2-1	.	.	TRBV5-4	CASSFNSGGASYNEQFF	TGTGCCAGCAGCTTTAATTCCGGCGGGGCCTCCTACAATGAGCAGTTCTTC
TRBJ2-1	TRBD2	.	TRBV4-1	CASKQLAGRNEQFF	TGCGCCAGCAAACAACTAGCGGGGAGAAATGAGCAGTTCTTC
TRBJ1-2	.	.	TRBV5-4	CASSLGTGRGRNYGYTF	TGTGCCAGCAGCTTGGGCACCGGGCGGGGGAGGAACTATGGCTACACCTTC
TRBJ2-5	TRBD1	.	TRBV5-1	CASSQGQGSETQYF	TGCGCCAGCAGCCAAGGACAGGGCAGCGAGACCCAGTACTTC
TRBJ2-7	TRBD2	.	TRBV6-1	CASSEGAGDLYEQYF	TGTGCCAGCAGTGAAGGGGCGGGGGATCTTTACGAGCAGTACTTC
TRBJ1-1	TRBD1	.	TRBV6-5	CASSQGTGMNTEAFF	TGTGCCAGCAGCCAAGGGACAGGAATGAACACTGAAGCTTTCTTT
TRBJ1-6	TRBD1	.	TRBV6-5	CASSNRGSYNSPLHF	TGTGCCAGCAGTAACAGGGGTTCCTATAATTCACCCCTCCACTTT
TRBJ1-4	TRBD1	.	TRBV2	CASRESGQEDEKLFF	TGTGCCAGCAGGGAGTCGGGACAGGAAGATGAAAAACTGTTTTTT
TRBJ2-5	TRBD2	.	TRBV20-1	CSASRLAGTQETQYF	TGCAGTGCTAGTCGGCTAGCGGGTACCCAAGAGACCCAGTACTTC
TRBJ1-2	.	.	TRBV2	CASFRSKTSNYGYTF	TGTGCCAGCTTTCGGTCGAAAACGTCTAACTATGGCTACACCTTC
TRBJ1-3	.	.	TRBV5-1	CASSLAVAGNGNTIYF	TGCGCCAGCAGCTTGGCCGTGGCAGGGAATGGAAACACCATATATTTT
TRBJ2-1	.	.	TRBV10-3	CAISARGNEQFF	TGTGCCATCAGCGCTAGGGGGAATGAGCAGTTCTTC
TRBJ2-6	.	.	TRBV19	CASSISPSGHLKSGANVLTF	TGTGCCAGTAGTATCTCACCCTCGGGACACTTAAAGTCTGGGGCCAACGTCCTGACTTTC
TRBJ2-5	TRBD1	.	TRBV19	CASSPLTGSGETQYF	TGTGCCAGTAGTCCCCTGACAGGGTCCGGGGAGACCCAGTACTTC
TRBJ2-3	TRBD2	.	TRBV6-5	CASSRARGGTYTQYF	TGTGCCAGTTCTCGGGCGCGGGGGGGGACATATACGCAGTATTTT
TRBJ1-3	TRBD1	.	TRBV20-1	CSASGTGVGNTIYF	TGCAGTGCTAGTGGGACAGGGGTTGGAAACACCATATATTTT
TRBJ2-3	TRBD1	.	TRBV4-1	CASSRRTGGFIDTQYF	TGCGCCAGCAGCCGCCGGACAGGGGGGTTCATAGATACGCAGTATTTT
TRBJ1-1	.	.	TRBV15	CATSGDKNTEAFF	TGTGCCACCAGCGGAGACAAGAACACTGAAGCTTTCTTT
TRBJ1-4	TRBD1	.	TRBV5-4	CASSLSRGRNWSNEKLFF	TGTGCCAGCAGCTTGAGCAGGGGGAGAAATTGGAGTAATGAAAAACTGTTTTTT
TRBJ1-2	.	.	TRBV3-1/TRBV3-2	CASSRSEANYGYTF	TGTGCCAGCAGCCGCAGCGAAGCTAACTATGGCTACACCTTC
TRBJ2-4	.	.	TRBV4-2	CASSHGALSGLAKNIQYF	TGTGCCAGCAGCCACGGGGCCCTGAGCGGGTTAGCCAAAAACATTCAGTACTTC
TRBJ2-3	.	few	TRBV30	CAWSEDSSTDTQYF	TGTGCCTGGAGTGAGGACTCTAGCACAGATACGCAGTATTTT